This TCR beta chain was sequenced for a study of T-cell reconstitution after alpha-beta-depleted transplantation in children (dated by TCRdb to 2016 to 2017). For context, the study as a whole: The study quantitatively tracked T-cell immune reconstitution after TCRalphabeta/CD19-depleted allogeneic hematopoietic cell transplantation in children using TCR repertoire profiling. What the authors observed across the whole study: Apparently early alphabetaT-cell count recovery about two months after transplant reportedly relied on only several hundred rapidly expanded clones derived from non-depleted graft cells. The high TCRbeta diversity at day 60 in some patients was ascribed to recipient T cells and intrathymic progenitors that had survived conditioning. The frequencies of hyperexpanded clones fell over the following months, and after one year, T-cell counts and TCRbeta diversity were mostly attributed to newly produced T cells.

The library was generated by PCR. The sample was run on an Illumina HiSeq 2500. Molecular barcoding was employed in the preparation of TCR libraries, with unique molecular identifiers being used to normalize TCRbeta repertoire quantification. TCRdb reanalyzed the raw reads on its own, using fastp at Q25 for trimming and MiXCR for clone calling, and kept in-frame beta chains. Each entry is one CDR3 protein sequence, shown with its most common DNA and genes. This sample has about 460,000 distinct CDR3 sequences in its table, and roughly a tenth of those were observed once. The ten biggest clones cover roughly 2% of the sample. This clonotype came up a few times. Which antigen it targets is not known. No much larger clone exists at a distance of one base, and base qualities are not known. Reading the label with the study, this specimen's treatment or condition is: allogeneic hematopoietic cell transplantation with graft depleted of TCRalphabeta T cells and CD19 B cells. The transplant recipients were children given TCRalphabeta/CD19-depleted allogeneic hematopoietic cell grafts.

CDR1 is given as DFQATT and CDR2 as SNEGSKA, both from the germline V gene (reference sequence). V trim: 0 bases; J trim: 1 base; unmatched bases: 5. CDR3 length: 16 amino acids, cysteine to phenylalanine. Only the CDR3 DNA is retained, 48 bases long and in frame from the first base. The sample consisted of PBMCs, taken before TCRalphabeta/CD19-depleted stem cell transplant. The chain is assembled from TRBV20-1 and TRBJ2-5; TRBD2 agrees with 10 junctional bases. The source is a child aged 2 to 10 with inherited bone marrow failure, due to receive a stem cell transplant. Read as DNA, the sequence is TGCAGTGCTAGAGAGTTCACTAGCGGGGTCCAAGAGACCCAGTACTTC. Translated, this gives CSAREFTSGVQETQYF.